The 30 T cell receptor beta chains listed next were all sequenced from one sample in a study of blood T cells in healthy people across ages. A second about 6 to 11 cycle PCR used barcoded and J-beta primers. TCRdb itself ran the 5' RACE reads through MiXCR, one entry per CDR3 protein. The sample yields over a million distinct CDR3 sequences, 40% to 50% seen once. The specimen was blood. These receptors were collected from a woman aged 55-69 years in good health.

With respect to this clonotype: With a much larger clone just one base away, this may be a read error. This chain uses TRBV28 with TRBJ1-5; D uncertain. Germline CDR1 reads MDHEN; CDR2 reads SYDVKM. CDR3 size: 15 residues. This CDR3 is CASTPGGSGNLPQHF. CDR3 DNA: TGTGCCAGCACCCCGGGTGGTTCGGGAAATCTGCCCCAGCATTTT.

The chain joins TRBV12-2 to TRBJ2-7; the table gives TRBD1 as D, unverified against the DNA. TRBV12-2 is listed as a pseudogene. The CDR3 consists of 16 residues. Written as DNA, the CDR3 is TGTGCAAGTCGCTTAGAATTAGCAGGGTCCTCCTACGAGCAGTACTTC. Its protein is CASRLELAGSSYEQYF.

The chain carries TRBV5-6 and TRBJ1-1; the D is unclear. This CDR3 contains 16 residues. Germline CDR1 reads SGHDT; CDR2 reads YYEEEE. V lost 4 bases and J lost 0, with 16 bases in between. This CDR3 is CASSLTELLVNTEAFF. The CDR3 DNA reads TGTGCCAGCAGCCTCACTGAATTATTGGTGAACACTGAAGCTTTCTTT.

This chain connects TRBV7-3 to TRBJ2-1, with 10 bases aligning to TRBD2. The CDR3 consists of 16 residues. Germline loops: CDR1 SGHTA, CDR2 FQGTGA. The trim removed 4 bases at V and 7 bases at J, leaving 10 bases unmatched. The CDR3 DNA sequence: TGTGCCAGCAGCTATCAACCTAGCGGGGGCGGGAATGAGCAGTTCTTC. Translation: CASSYQPSGGGNEQFF.

The J gene is TRBJ2-7, the V gene TRBV19; TRBD2 is a possible D gene (6 bases). Per the germline V gene, CDR1 is LNHDA and CDR2 is SQIVND (reference sequence). CDR3 length: 12 residues. Trimming left V 8 bases short and J 7 bases short, with 15 bases between. In DNA form, the CDR3 reads TGTGCCAGTGGGTACGGTGGAGGGGAGCAGTACTTC. Amino acids: CASGYGGGEQYF.

This clonotype has a single count. The rearrangement joins TRBV28 to TRBJ1-5; D is undetermined. The CDR3 extends over 15 amino acids. Germline V gene sequence: CDR1 MDHEN, CDR2 SYDVKM. V shed 3 bases and J shed 3 bases, with 12 bases lying between them. The CDR3 protein is CASSLGGQLNQPQHF. CDR3 nucleotides: TGTGCCAGCAGTTTGGGCGGGCAGCTCAATCAGCCCCAGCATTTT.

The gene calls are TRBV29-1 and TRBJ2-3, with D perhaps given as TRBD1 or TRBD2 (5 bases each). The germline V gene encodes CDR1 SQVTM and CDR2 ANQGSEA. The CDR3 length is 14 residues. The V and J ends lost 4 bases and 2 bases respectively, with 13 bases between them. For the CDR3, the DNA is TGCAGCGTTGCAACGGGACCCTACACAGATACGCAGTATTTT. Protein: CSVATGPYTDTQYF.

The V call is TRBV6-6, the J call TRBJ2-1; tentatively, D is TRBD1 (6 bases). Germline-derived CDR1 and CDR2 are MNHNY and SVGAGI (reference sequence). The CDR3 extends over 16 amino acids. V shed 0 bases and J shed 10 bases, with 19 bases lying between them. DNA of the CDR3: TGTGCCAGCAGTTACTCGGGCAGGGGTATCGGTGTAGAGCAGTTCTTC. Its protein is CASSYSGRGIGVEQFF.

The chain recombines TRBV27 with TRBJ2-7; D is uncertain. Germline CDR1 and CDR2: MNHEY and SMNVEV (reference sequence). The CDR3 length is 14 residues. V was trimmed by 3 bases and J by 4 bases, leaving 13 bases between them. CDR3 sequence: CASSLAAEWYEQYF. The CDR3 region has the DNA TGTGCCAGCAGTTTGGCCGCAGAGTGGTACGAGCAGTACTTC.

V usage is TRBV7-6 and J usage is TRBJ2-5; D is perhaps TRBD2 (6 bases). From germline, CDR1 is SGHVS and CDR2 FNYEAQ. This CDR3 has 16 residues. V shed 4 bases and J shed 0 bases, with 15 bases lying between them. CDR3 protein: CASSSNPGLNQETQYF. CDR3 sequence (DNA): TGTGCCAGCAGCTCCAATCCGGGACTTAACCAAGAGACCCAGTACTTC.

The gene calls are TRBV27 and TRBJ2-1; a possible D gene is TRBD2 (6 bases). Judging by the DNA end, TRBJ2-7 fits better; the J call may be wrong. CDR1 is MNHEY, CDR2 SMNVEV, per germline (reference sequence). The CDR3 is 15 amino acids. This chain's CDR3 is CASSRRGSSYNEQYF. The CDR3 DNA is TGTGCCAGCAGCCGTCGGGGGAGCTCCTACAATGAGCAGTACTTC.

The chain recombines TRBV5-1 with TRBJ2-4; TRBD2 matches 10 bases. J gave up 13 bases and V 1 base, and 8 bases lay outside the gene matches. The CDR3 totals 14 residues. Germline CDR1 reads SGHRS; CDR2 reads YFSETQ. The CDR3 here is CASSLTSGMYGQYF. In nucleotides, the CDR3 is TGCGCCAGCAGCTTGACTAGCGGGATGTACGGGCAGTACTTC.

A single count supports this clonotype. The rearrangement links TRBV3-1 to TRBJ2-3, with TRBD2 matching over 7 bases. The junction had 16 bases not matched to a gene; V was cut back by 1 base and J by 0 bases. The length of the CDR3 is 20 residues. CDR1 is LGHDT and CDR2 is YNNKEL in the germline V gene (reference sequence). The CDR3, as DNA: TGTGCCAGCAGCCAAGTAGTTCCTAGCGGATCGTTCCCGAGCACAGATACGCAGTATTTT. Protein: CASSQVVPSGSFPSTDTQYF.

This clonotype was observed once. The chain uses TRBV9 and TRBJ2-1; D unresolved. The CDR3 is 17 amino acids. With 3 bases removed from V and 2 bases from J, the gap between germline ends came to 18 bases. Germline assignment: CDR1 SGDLS and CDR2 YYNGEE. CDR3 sequence (DNA): TGTGCCAGCAGCGACCCCCGGGCGGCAAGGGCCTACAATGAGCAGTTCTTC. Translating gives CASSDPRAARAYNEQFF.

This clonotype was seen repeatedly, ten times or more. This sequence joins TRBV7-8 and TRBJ2-1, with 13 bases lining up with TRBD2. The CDR3 spans 17 residues. The germline V gene encodes CDR1 SGHVS and CDR2 FQNEAQ. Trimming cost V 5 bases and J 6 bases; bases outside gene matches: 10. The CDR3 loop reads CASSQYGTSGEGNEQFF. The CDR3 nucleotides are TGTGCCAGCAGCCAATATGGGACTAGCGGGGAGGGCAATGAGCAGTTCTTC.

This chain links TRBV5-5 with TRBJ1-5, with a weak D call TRBD1 (5 bases). V dropped 0 bases and J dropped 3 bases, with 10 bases sitting between them. The CDR3 consists of 15 residues. CDR1 and CDR2 from the germline V gene are SGHKS and YYEKEE (reference sequence). This chain's CDR3 is CASSLVGAVNQPQHF. CDR3 sequence (DNA): TGTGCCAGCAGCTTGGTTGGGGCGGTCAATCAGCCCCAGCATTTT.

This clonotype has ten or more counts. The chain links TRBV10-3 to TRBJ2-3; D unresolved. The CDR3 loop spans 13 amino acids. Between the trimmed V and J ends, which lost 4 bases and 0 bases, there was a span of 5 bases. CDR1 ENHRY and CDR2 SYGVKD come from the germline V gene. The CDR3 reads CAISGISTDTQYF. The DNA of the CDR3 is TGTGCCATCAGTGGCATTAGCACAGATACGCAGTATTTT.

The chain joins TRBV15 to TRBJ1-1; D is unclear. There are 13 residues in the CDR3. Germline values: CDR1 LNHNV, CDR2 YYDKDF (reference sequence). The V end was cut by 5 bases, the J end by 2 bases, with 9 bases between. As DNA, the CDR3 is TGTGCCACCAGCGCTGGGGTTAACACTGAAGCTTTCTTT. It codes for CATSAGVNTEAFF. Combining the CDR3 with reference TRBV15 and TRBJ1-1 gives the whole variable domain DAMVIQNPRYQVTQFGKPVTLSCSQTLNHNVMYWYQQKSSQAPKLLFHYYDKDFNNEADTPDNFQSRRPNTSFCFLDIRSPGLGDTAMYLCATSAGVNTEAFFGQGTRLTVV.

Comments on this clonotype: Possible read error: a much larger clone is one base away. This rearrangement joins TRBV20-1 to TRBJ2-7; TRBD2 might be the D (6 bases). CDR1 DFQATT and CDR2 SNEGSKA come from the germline V gene (reference sequence). The V and J ends lost 7 bases and 0 bases respectively, with 13 bases between them. The CDR3 totals 13 residues. The CDR3 bases are TGCAGTGGAAGTGTCGGGGGCTCCTACGAGCAGTACTTC. Translating it yields CSGSVGGSYEQYF.

This sequence joins TRBV5-1 and TRBJ2-3; 9 bases agree with TRBD2. The V segment lost 0 bases and the J segment 6 bases; nucleotides outside the gene matches: 8. The CDR3 totals 16 residues. Germline CDR1 SGHRS, CDR2 YFSETQ. As DNA, the CDR3 is TGCGCCAGCAGCTTGGGGCGGGAGGGCCCGATGGATACGCAGTATTTT. It specifies CASSLGREGPMDTQYF.

This chain joins TRBV7-3 and TRBJ2-1; 9 bases match TRBD2. The CDR3 covers 15 residues. J gave up 9 bases and V 2 bases, and 8 bases lay outside the gene matches. Germline-derived CDR1 and CDR2 are SGHTA and FQGTGA. The CDR3 region has the DNA TGTGCCAGCAGCTTACGGACTAGCGTAGGGGGTGAGCAGTTCTTC. Translated, it gives CASSLRTSVGGEQFF. The variable domain in full, with the rest retrieved from reference TRBV7-3 and TRBJ2-1, is GAGVSQTPSNKVTEKGKYVELRCDPISGHTALYWYRQSLGQGPEFLIYFQGTGAADDSGLPNDRFFAVRPEGSVSTLKIQRTERGDSAVYLCASSLRTSVGGEQFFGPGTRLTVL.

V gene TRBV14 combines with J gene TRBJ1-4; D is possibly TRBD1 (6 bases). V lost 5 bases and J lost 8, with 15 bases in between. This CDR3 is built from 14 residues. Germline lookup yields CDR1 SGHDN and CDR2 FVKESK. The CDR3 bases are TGTGCCAGCAGCTGGACAGAAGGTAAAGAAAAACTGTTTTTT. Its translation is CASSWTEGKEKLFF.

Written as DNA, the CDR3 is TGTGCCAGCAGTTTCGGGACGCAATCGAGGGAGCAGTACTTC. Translation gives CASSFGTQSREQYF. This chain connects TRBV12-3 or TRBV12-4 to TRBJ2-7; D tentatively fits TRBD1 or TRBD2 (5 bases each). The CDR3 runs 14 residues. The V end lost 3 bases, the J end lost 7 bases, and 16 bases lay between the germline ends.

V gene TRBV10-3 combines with J gene TRBJ2-5; TRBD1 matches at 7 bases. CDR3 length equals 15 residues. V shed 9 bases and J 2 bases; nucleotides not matched to a gene: 12. The germline V gene has CDR1 ENHRY and CDR2 SYGVKD. This chain's CDR3 is CAIYLPGTAQETQYF. Here the CDR3 DNA reads TGTGCCATATACCTGCCCGGGACAGCTCAAGAGACCCAGTACTTC.

As for this clonotype: One end of the junction does not line up with germline, which may come from a read error. For the CDR3, the DNA is TGTGCCAGCGGTTTATCTTCGGGACGGAATGAGCAGTTCTTC. Its translation: CASGLSSGRNEQFF. The chain has TRBV27 and TRBJ2-1, with D perhaps matching TRBD1 or TRBD2 (5 bases each). The CDR3 sequence is 14 residues long. Germline V gene lookup returns CDR1 MNHEY and CDR2 SMNVEV (reference sequence).

This clonotype has only a few counts. The DNA of the CDR3 is TGCAGCGTCCGTGGGGCGGGAGGAGAGACCCAGTACTTC. Translation gives CSVRGAGGETQYF. The chain links TRBV29-1 to TRBJ2-5, with TRBD2 matching over 8 bases. CDR1 is SQVTM and CDR2 is ANQGSEA in the germline V gene. V lost 6 bases to trimming and J lost 4 bases; unmatched junction nucleotides: 7. This CDR3 contains 13 residues.

The chain is built from TRBV27 and TRBJ1-2, with no clear D. The CDR3 totals 13 residues. Germline V gene sequence: CDR1 MNHEY, CDR2 SMNVEV (reference sequence). V gave up 5 bases and J gave up 2 bases, with 9 bases separating them. The CDR3, as DNA: TGTGCCAGCAGTGGAATGGGGAACTATGGCTACACCTTC. Translating gives CASSGMGNYGYTF.

The J gene is TRBJ2-5, the V gene TRBV7-8, with 9 bases that match TRBD2. The J call may be mistaken, given a closer DNA end match to TRBJ2-7. Germline CDR1 and CDR2: SGHVS and FQNEAQ. The CDR3 is 16 amino acids. This CDR3 is CASSTLAAGGQYEQYF. The CDR3 nucleotides read TGTGCCAGCAGCACCCTGGCGGCGGGGGGGCAATACGAGCAGTACTTC.

The J gene is TRBJ2-7, the V gene TRBV9, with D unresolved. The germline CDR1 and CDR2 sequences are SGDLS and YYNGEE. Trimming left V 0 bases short and J 1 base short, with 14 bases between. The CDR3 length is 16 residues. The CDR3 coding sequence is TGTGCCAGCAGCGTAGGAAGAGAAGTAGGGTCCTACGAGCAGTACTTC. Its translation is CASSVGREVGSYEQYF.

The V gene is TRBV14, the J gene TRBJ2-1; D not certain. The CDR3 spans 15 residues. Germline CDR1 reads SGHDN; CDR2 reads FVKESK. V was pared by 0 bases and J by 3 bases, with 9 bases between. The CDR3, as DNA: TGTGCCAGCAGCCAAGAATCGGGTTTCTACAATGAGCAGTTCTTC. It specifies CASSQESGFYNEQFF.